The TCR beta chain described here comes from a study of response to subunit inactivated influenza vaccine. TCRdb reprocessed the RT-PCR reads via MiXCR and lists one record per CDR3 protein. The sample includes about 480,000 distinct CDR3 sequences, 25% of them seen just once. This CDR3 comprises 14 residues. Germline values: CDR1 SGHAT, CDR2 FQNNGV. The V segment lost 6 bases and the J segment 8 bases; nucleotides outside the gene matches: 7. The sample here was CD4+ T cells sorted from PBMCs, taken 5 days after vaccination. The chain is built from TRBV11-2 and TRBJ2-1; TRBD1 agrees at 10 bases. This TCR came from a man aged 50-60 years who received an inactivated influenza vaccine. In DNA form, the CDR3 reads TGTGCCAGCAGACGGCCCGGGACAGGGGATGAGCAGTTCTTC. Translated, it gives CASRRPGTGDEQFF.